The rows below give T cell receptor beta chains drawn from one sample of a study of blood T cell repertoires in COVID-19. This table comes from immunoSEQ multiplex PCR, and its TCRdb copy is limited to in-frame clones, with some not included. The table includes around 46,000 clones, 75% to 90% detected once. The source material was peripheral blood. Receptor source: a woman at least 80 years old with COVID-19, enrolled during active disease. CDR3s include the opening cysteine and the closing phenylalanine or tryptophan. The D gene is left open where the match is weak. Clone size, where shown, is once, few, many, or a class for clones that have expanded.

clone size	J gene	D gene	V gene	CDR3 DNA	CDR3 protein
once	TRBJ1-1	NA	TRBV6-5	TGTGCCAGCAGTTATGCAGAGAACACTGAAGCTTTCTTT	CASSYAENTEAFF
NA	TRBJ1-5	TRBD1	TRBV10-3	TGTGCCACCGGTCAACAGGGGGCTGATAGCAATCAGCCCCAGCATTTT	CATGQQGADSNQPQHF
NA	TRBJ1-1	NA	TRBV5-4	TGTGCCAGCAGCTTGGAGGACGGAGGTGGCACTGAAGCTTTCTTT	CASSLEDGGGTEAFF
NA	TRBJ1-2	TRBD1	TRBV6-1	TGTGCCAGCAGTGAAGGACAGGGCGTTCGGGCTGGCTACACCTTC	CASSEGQGVRAGYTF
NA	TRBJ2-7	NA	TRBV6-5	TGTGCCAGCAGGACGACGGCTGGGGCCCCCTACGAGCAGTACTTC	CASRTTAGAPYEQYF
NA	TRBJ1-1	NA	TRBV18	TGTGCCAGCTCACCACGGCCTGGCGGGGCAGATGGAGCTTTCTTT	CASSPRPGGADGAFF
few	TRBJ1-4	TRBD1	TRBV5-4	TGTGCCAGCAGCCCACAGGGGTTTGGTGAAAAACTGTTTTTT	CASSPQGFGEKLFF
NA	TRBJ2-7	NA	TRBV5-1	TGCGCCAGCAGCTCGATGGGGGGGGCCAGCTCCTACGAGCAGTACTTC	CASSSMGGASSYEQYF
NA	TRBJ1-1	TRBD1	TRBV7-9	TGTGCCAGCAGCTTAATGGGACAGCCGAACACTGAAGCTTTCTTT	CASSLMGQPNTEAFF
NA	TRBJ2-7	TRBD2	TRBV13	TGTGCCAGCAGCTTAAGGGAGGGCCCCTACGAGCAGTACTTC	CASSLREGPYEQYF
NA	TRBJ1-5	TRBD1	TRBV27	TGTGCCAGCGGAACCGGGACAGGGGCCGTGCCCCAGCATTTT	CASGTGTGAVPQHF
NA	TRBJ2-1	NA	TRBV10-3	TGTGCCATCAAGAAAGACAGATCCTACAATGAGCAGTTCTTC	CAIKKDRSYNEQFF
NA	TRBJ1-6	TRBD1	TRBV19	TGTGCCAGTAGTAGCCGGACAGGGAGAGGAGGAAATTCACCCCTCCACTTT	CASSSRTGRGGNSPLHF
few	TRBJ1-2	NA	TRBV18	TGTGCCAGCTCACCTCGGACAGAAGGCTACACCTTC	CASSPRTEGYTF
NA	TRBJ2-6	NA	TRBV6-1	TGTGCCAGCAGTGGGACAGCGTTCCTCTCTGGGGCCAACGTCCTGACTTTC	CASSGTAFLSGANVLTF
NA	TRBJ1-6	TRBD1	TRBV6-6	TGTGCCAGCAGTTACGGGACAGGGCCGAATTCACCCCTCCACTTT	CASSYGTGPNSPLHF
once	TRBJ2-3	NA	TRBV7-9	TGTGCCAGCAGCCCCCCCAGGTACAGCACAGATACGCAGTATTTT	CASSPPRYSTDTQYF
NA	TRBJ2-2	TRBD2	TRBV5-6	TGTGCCAGCAGCTTGATGCTCCATCTAGCGGGAGAAACCGGGGAGCTGTTTTTT	CASSLMLHLAGETGELFF
once	TRBJ1-2	NA	TRBV9	TGTGCCAGCAGCGTAGAGCGTTCCGTAGTTTATGGCTACACCTTC	CASSVERSVVYGYTF
NA	TRBJ1-5	NA	TRBV24-1	TGTGCCACCCCCTCCCCGACAGTTAGCAATCAGCCCCAGCATTTT	CATPSPTVSNQPQHF
NA	TRBJ1-1	TRBD1	TRBV11-1	TGTGCCAGCCGGTTGACAGGGGGCACTGAAGCTTTCTTT	CASRLTGGTEAFF
NA	TRBJ1-1	NA	TRBV5-1	TGCGCCAGCAGCACAAAAGACGGGGACACTGAAGCTTTCTTT	CASSTKDGDTEAFF
few	TRBJ1-5	NA	TRBV5-6	TGTGCCAGCAGTGCTAAGGACACTAGCAATCAGCCCCAGCATTTT	CASSAKDTSNQPQHF
NA	TRBJ1-5	NA	TRBV9	TGTGCCAGCAGCGTAGTCGGAGGGGTCAATCAGCCCCAGCATTTT	CASSVVGGVNQPQHF
NA	TRBJ2-1	NA	TRBV29-1	TGCAGCGTTGGGGAGTCCAACAATGAGCAGTTCTTC	CSVGESNNEQFF
once	TRBJ2-2	NA	TRBV15	TGTGCCACCAGCAGAGACCCTAGGAACACCGGGGAGCTGTTTTTT	CATSRDPRNTGELFF
NA	TRBJ2-1	TRBD2	TRBV5-1	TGCGCCAGCCGCAGTTTAGCGGGGTACAATGAGCAGTTCTTC	CASRSLAGYNEQFF
NA	TRBJ2-3	NA	TRBV11-2	TGTGCCAGCCGGGAGGATACGCAGTATTTT	CASREDTQYF
NA	TRBJ1-4	NA	TRBV5-1	TGCGCCAGCAGCTTGGAGGGGGAGCGTAATGAAAAACTGTTTTTT	CASSLEGERNEKLFF
NA	TRBJ1-3	NA	TRBV11-2	TGTGCCAGCAGCCATCCGTCTGTCGGAGAAAACACCATATATTTT	CASSHPSVGENTIYF
NA	TRBJ2-7	NA	TRBV7-9	TGTGCCAGCAGCTTATCTGGGGGGAACGAGCAGTACTTC	CASSLSGGNEQYF
NA	TRBJ2-5	NA	TRBV5-1	TGCGCCAGCAGCTTGGTAGCCGGCGCGGAGACCCAGTACTTC	CASSLVAGAETQYF
NA	TRBJ1-2	NA	TRBV19	TGTGCCAGTAGTATAGCTCCTGCCAGCTATGGCTACACCTTC	CASSIAPASYGYTF
NA	TRBJ2-1	TRBD2	TRBV5-4	TGTGCCAGCAGCTTGTCGGGAGGATTAAGTCTTGGCAACAATGAGCAGTTCTTC	CASSLSGGLSLGNNEQFF
NA	TRBJ2-5	NA	TRBV7-9	TGTGCCAGCAGCCAGGAAAGGGCAGGGAAAGAGACCCAGTACTTC	CASSQERAGKETQYF
NA	TRBJ2-5	TRBD1	TRBV5-5	TGTGCCAGCAGCCGGGGACAGGCACAAGAGACCCAGTACTTC	CASSRGQAQETQYF
NA	TRBJ2-4	NA	TRBV2	TGTGCCAGCAGTGAAGACAGGCTAGCCAAAAACATTCAGTACTTC	CASSEDRLAKNIQYF
NA	TRBJ1-1	NA	TRBV7-9	TGTGCCAGCAGCTTAGCGCGGGTCCCGAACACTGAAGCTTTCTTT	CASSLARVPNTEAFF
NA	TRBJ1-2	TRBD1	TRBV6-1	TGTGCCAGCAGTGAAGCAACGGGGACAGGCCTATATGGCTACACCTTC	CASSEATGTGLYGYTF
few	TRBJ1-4	NA	TRBV12-5	TGTGCTAGTGGTTTGCGTGGTGGGGGGGGCCAAAATGAAAAACTGTTTTTT	CASGLRGGGGQNEKLFF
NA	TRBJ2-3	NA	TRBV20-1	TGCAGTGCGAGACAGACAGATACGCAGTATTTT	CSARQTDTQYF